A selection of T cell receptor beta chains follows, all from one sample in a study of breast tumors, draining lymph nodes, adjacent tissues. TCRdb re-derived calls from the multiplex PCR reads in MiXCR, one entry per CDR3 protein. The sample consists of roughly 110,000 distinct CDR3 sequences, around 30% of them appearing once. Material: axillary lymph node tissue. The receptors derive from a female donor with breast cancer. Some clones in this sample may be carry-over from other donors' samples. CDR3s include the opening cysteine and the closing phenylalanine or tryptophan. D genes are given only for firm matches. Clone size, where shown, is once, few, many, or a class for clones that have expanded.

>TRBV19|many|TRBJ1-6|TRBD1
TGTGCCAGTAGCGTGGGACAGGGCAATTCACCCCTCCACTTT
CASSVGQGNSPLHF
>TRBV19|many|TRBJ2-1|NA
TGTGCCAGTAGTATAGAAGAGGGGGGGGGCTACAATGAGCAGTTCTTC
CASSIEEGGGYNEQFF
>TRBV2|many|TRBJ2-3|TRBD2
TGTGCCAGCAGTGAAGCGCTCGGCGGGGGGACCACAGATACGCAGTATTTT
CASSEALGGGTTDTQYF
>TRBV7-3|many|TRBJ1-2|TRBD1
TGTGCCAGCAGCCATGGACAGGGATCCATCTATGGCTACACCTTC
CASSHGQGSIYGYTF
>TRBV20-1|many|TRBJ1-1|NA
TGCAGTGCTAGAGATCAGCCTTCGATATGGGCTTTCTTT
CSARDQPSIWAFF
>TRBV14|many|TRBJ1-3|TRBD1
TGTGCCAGCAGCCCACAACAGGGGGCCCGGGGAAACACCATATATTTT
CASSPQQGARGNTIYF
>TRBV20-1|many|TRBJ2-7|TRBD2
TGCAGTGCCCCGACTAGCGGGGGGGCCGCCGGCGAGCAGTACTTC
CSAPTSGGAAGEQYF
>TRBV9|many|TRBJ2-3|TRBD1
TGTGCCAGCAGCGTAGAAACAGGGGCAGATACGCAGTATTTT
CASSVETGADTQYF
>TRBV28|many|TRBJ2-3|TRBD2
TGTGCCAGCAGCCGCCCGAGCCTAGCGGGAATGATGACAGATACGCAGTATTTT
CASSRPSLAGMMTDTQYF
>TRBV13|many|TRBJ2-7|NA
TGTGCCAGCAGCTTATTGAGGGAGGTACCCTACGAGCAGTACTTC
CASSLLREVPYEQYF
>TRBV6-6|many|TRBJ1-3|TRBD1
TGTGCCAGCAGTCACTCGACAGGGGGAGGAAACACCATATATTTT
CASSHSTGGGNTIYF
>TRBV4-3|many|TRBJ1-2|NA
TGCGCCAGCAGCCAAGACTCTAGTGCTTGGAGCTACACCTTC
CASSQDSSAWSYTF
>TRBV28|many|TRBJ1-5|NA
TGTGCCAGCAGTTTGGCCTTCAAGGGGACTAATCAGCCCCAGCATTTT
CASSLAFKGTNQPQHF
>TRBV6-2/TRBV6-3|many|TRBJ2-2|NA
TGTGCCAGCAGGACGCGGGTACCCGGGGAGCTGTTTTTT
CASRTRVPGELFF
>TRBV6-1|NA|TRBJ1-6|NA
TGTGCCAGCAGTGCGTTGGAGAGTTCAAATTCACCCCTCCACTTT
CASSALESSNSPLHF
>TRBV5-1|once|TRBJ1-4|TRBD1
TGCGCCAGCAGCCTGTCCCGGGACAGGGTTCCTCCCAATGAAAAACTGTTTTTT
CASSLSRDRVPPNEKLFF
>TRBV3-1|few|TRBJ2-4|TRBD1
TGTGCCAGCAGCTCCGAGACAGGGATTAAAAACATTCAGTACTTC
CASSSETGIKNIQYF
>TRBV24-1|NA|TRBJ2-1|TRBD2
TGTGCCACCAGTGAACCTAGCGGGGGGAGCTCCTACAATGAGCAGTTCTTC
CATSEPSGGSSYNEQFF
>TRBV7-3|many|TRBJ2-2|NA
TGTGCCAGCAGCTTATTGAGGGGGTCCGGGGAGCTGTTTTTT
CASSLLRGSGELFF
>TRBV11-2|NA|TRBJ1-6|NA
TGTGCCAGCAGCTTGGGCCCGAGAGGGGAGGCCTATAATTCACCCCTCCACTTT
CASSLGPRGEAYNSPLHF
>TRBV18|NA|TRBJ2-3|NA
TGTGCCAGCTCACCGGTGGGGAATCGATACACAGATACGCAGTATTTT
CASSPVGNRYTDTQYF
>TRBV2|many|TRBJ2-1|NA
TGTGCCAGCAGGAGGGGACAAAACAATGAGCAGTTCTTC
CASRRGQNNEQFF
>TRBV6-1|many|TRBJ1-2|TRBD1
TGTGCCAGCAGGCCCCGGACAGGGGATGGCTACACCTTC
CASRPRTGDGYTF
>TRBV4-2|many|TRBJ1-6|TRBD1
TGTGCCAGCAGCCAAGAATCCCGACAGGGGGCTGGTTCACCCCTCCACTTT
CASSQESRQGAGSPLHF
>TRBV2|many|TRBJ2-5|NA
TGTGCCAGCAACAGGCAGGGACCTCAAGAGACCCAGTACTTC
CASNRQGPQETQYF
>TRBV29-1|many|TRBJ2-7|NA
TGCAGCGTCCCCTACGAGCAGTACTTC
CSVPYEQYF
>TRBV7-2|many|TRBJ2-5|NA
TGTGCCAGCAGCTTTGGGGGGCTGGAGACCCAGTACTTC
CASSFGGLETQYF
>TRBV6-5|many|TRBJ1-5|NA
TGTGCCAGCAGTTACTCGTGGGGGGGCGGCAATCAGCCCCAGCATTTT
CASSYSWGGGNQPQHF
>TRBV4-1|many|TRBJ2-2|NA
TGCGCCAGCAGCCAAGTGGGGGATGGTGAGGAGCTGTTTTTT
CASSQVGDGEELFF
>TRBV20-1|many|TRBJ1-6|TRBD1
TGCAGTGCTAGAAGTCAAAACAGGGGCTCTAATTCACCCCTCCACTTT
CSARSQNRGSNSPLHF
>TRBV6-5|many|TRBJ1-2|TRBD1
TGTGCCAGCAGTTTGATCCGGACAGGGAACTATGGCTACACCTTC
CASSLIRTGNYGYTF
>TRBV12-3/TRBV12-4|NA|TRBJ2-5|NA
TGTGCCAGCAGTCTCCCCAAGGGAGAGACCCAGTACTTC
CASSLPKGETQYF
>TRBV4-2|NA|TRBJ2-7|TRBD2
TGTGCCAGCAGCCCACTAGCGGGGGGCTCCTACGAGCAGTACTTC
CASSPLAGGSYEQYF
>TRBV25-1|medium-sized|TRBJ2-2|NA
TGTGCCAGCACCGGGGACTTGAACACCGGGGAGCTGTTTTTT
CASTGDLNTGELFF
>TRBV11-2|many|TRBJ2-5|TRBD2
TGTGCCAGCAGCTTAGCCGTGGGCGGCACTTCCGGGACTAGGATTGGAGAGACCCAGTACTTC
CASSLAVGGTSGTRIGETQYF
>TRBV20-1|once|TRBJ1-4|TRBD1
TGCAGTGCTAGGACAGGGAATGAAAAACTGTTTTTT
CSARTGNEKLFF
>TRBV5-4|many|TRBJ1-6|TRBD1
TGTGCCAGCAGCTTGGGCGGACAGGGCGTCGGTTCACCCCTCCACTTT
CASSLGGQGVGSPLHF
>TRBV11-1|many|TRBJ2-2|TRBD1
TGTGCCAGCAGCGTAGATACCGGGACAGGGGGCGTCTTTTTT
CASSVDTGTGGVFF
>TRBV10-3|NA|TRBJ1-1|NA
TGTGCCATCAGTGTCGGACACTTCATGAACACTGAAGCTTTCTTT
CAISVGHFMNTEAFF
>TRBV7-2|many|TRBJ2-7|NA
TGTGCCAGCAGCCTCGTCCGTTCTACCTACGAGCAGTACTTC
CASSLVRSTYEQYF
>TRBV10-3|NA|TRBJ2-7|TRBD1
TGTGCCATCAGTGAAGGGGACAGGATGTACGAGCGGCACTTC
CAISEGDRMYERHF
>TRBV7-9|many|TRBJ2-2|NA
TGTGCCAGCAGCGCGGAAGGAGAGTCGAACACCGGGGAGCTGTTTTTT
CASSAEGESNTGELFF
>TRBV5-1|many|TRBJ2-3|TRBD2
TGCGCCAGCAGCTCAGGTACTAGCGCAACAGATACGCAGTATTTT
CASSSGTSATDTQYF
>TRBV29-1|NA|TRBJ1-2|TRBD1
TGCAGCGTTGAGGGACAGGGGGGCTACACCTTC
CSVEGQGGYTF
>TRBV9|NA|TRBJ2-4|TRBD1
TGTGCCAGCAGCGCCCCCGGGACAGCCGGAAAAAACATTCAGTACTTC
CASSAPGTAGKNIQYF
>TRBV11-2|many|TRBJ2-7|TRBD2
TGTGCCAGCAGCCGGACTAGCGGGAGGATCTACGAGCAGTACTTC
CASSRTSGRIYEQYF
>TRBV2|once|TRBJ2-3|TRBD2
TGTGCCAGCAATGAACGTGGGGGGGCAGATACGCAGTATTTT
CASNERGGADTQYF
>TRBV6-6|many|TRBJ2-1|TRBD2
TGTGCCAGCAGTCTACTAGCGAAGAACTACAATGAGCAGTTCTTC
CASSLLAKNYNEQFF